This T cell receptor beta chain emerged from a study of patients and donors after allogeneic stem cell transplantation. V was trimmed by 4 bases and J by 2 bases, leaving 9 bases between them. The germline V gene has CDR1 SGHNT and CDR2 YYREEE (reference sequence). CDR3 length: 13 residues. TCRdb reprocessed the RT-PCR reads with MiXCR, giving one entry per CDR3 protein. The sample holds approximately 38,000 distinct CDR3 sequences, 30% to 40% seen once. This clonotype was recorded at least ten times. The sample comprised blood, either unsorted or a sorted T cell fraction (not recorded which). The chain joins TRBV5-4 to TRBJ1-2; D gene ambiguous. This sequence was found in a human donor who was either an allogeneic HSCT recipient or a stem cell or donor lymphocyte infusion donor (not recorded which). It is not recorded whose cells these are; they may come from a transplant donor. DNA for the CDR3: TGTGCCAGCAGCCTCTCCTCCAACTATGGCTACACCTTC. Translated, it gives CASSLSSNYGYTF.